This T cell receptor beta chain was observed in a study of cytomegalovirus exposure and HLA in healthy donors. Germline V gives CDR1 WSHSY, CDR2 SAAADI. The length of the CDR3 is 11 residues. Trimming took 6 bases from V and 3 from J, leaving 6 bases between them. Study-level points and caveats: Immune exposure was documented only through CMV serostatus.

Comment on this clone: Its specificity is unknown.

This PCR relied on a set of 60 Vbeta primers and 13 Jbeta primers. Sequencing was performed with immunoSEQ multiplex PCR; in TCRdb, only in-frame clones are kept and a portion is missing. The sample lists about 130,000 clones; less than 80% were seen once. This sequence was found in a man aged 35 to 55 in good health and CMV-seropositive. Sequences were obtained from PBMCs. The chain is built from TRBV10-2 and TRBJ2-7; D remains ambiguous. The CDR3 DNA is TGCGCCAGCAGCCCGGGCTACGAGCAGTACTTC. Encoded protein: CASSPGYEQYF.